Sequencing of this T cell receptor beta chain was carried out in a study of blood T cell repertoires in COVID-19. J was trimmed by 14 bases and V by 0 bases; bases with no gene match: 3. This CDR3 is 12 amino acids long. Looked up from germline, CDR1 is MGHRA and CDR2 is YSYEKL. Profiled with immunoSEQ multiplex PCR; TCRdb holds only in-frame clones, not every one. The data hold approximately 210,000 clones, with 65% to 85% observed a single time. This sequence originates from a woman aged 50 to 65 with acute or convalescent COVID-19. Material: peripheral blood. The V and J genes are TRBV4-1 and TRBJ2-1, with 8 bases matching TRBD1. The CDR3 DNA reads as TGCGCCAGCAGCCAAGATTGGACAGGGAAGTTCTTC. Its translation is CASSQDWTGKFF.